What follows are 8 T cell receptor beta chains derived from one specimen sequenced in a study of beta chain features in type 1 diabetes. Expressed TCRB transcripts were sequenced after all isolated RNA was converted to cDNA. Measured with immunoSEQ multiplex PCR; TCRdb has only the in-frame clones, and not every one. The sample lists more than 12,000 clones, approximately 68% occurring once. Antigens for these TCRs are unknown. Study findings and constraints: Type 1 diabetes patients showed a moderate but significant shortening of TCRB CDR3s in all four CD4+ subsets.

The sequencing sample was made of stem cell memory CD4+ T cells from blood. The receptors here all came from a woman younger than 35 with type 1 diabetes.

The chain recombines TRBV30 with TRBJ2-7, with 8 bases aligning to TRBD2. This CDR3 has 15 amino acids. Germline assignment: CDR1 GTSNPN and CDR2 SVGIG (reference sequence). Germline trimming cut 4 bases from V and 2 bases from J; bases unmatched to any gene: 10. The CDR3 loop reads CAWNREGSGTYEQYF. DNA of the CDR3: TGTGCCTGGAATCGGGAGGGTAGCGGGACCTACGAGCAGTACTTC.

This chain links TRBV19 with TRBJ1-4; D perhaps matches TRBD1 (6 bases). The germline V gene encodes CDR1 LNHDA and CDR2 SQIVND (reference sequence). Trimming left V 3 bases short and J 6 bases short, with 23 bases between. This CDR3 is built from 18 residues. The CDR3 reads CASSMEGGGLSSDEKLFF. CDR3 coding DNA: TGTGCCAGTAGTATGGAGGGGGGGGGTCTATCGTCTGATGAAAAACTGTTTTTT. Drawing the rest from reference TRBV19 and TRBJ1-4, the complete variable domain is DGGITQSPKYLFRKEGQNVTLSCEQNLNHDAMYWYRQDPGQGLRLIYYSQIVNDFQKGDIAEGYSVSREKKESFPLTVTSAQKNPTAFYLCASSMEGGGLSSDEKLFFGSGTQLSVL.

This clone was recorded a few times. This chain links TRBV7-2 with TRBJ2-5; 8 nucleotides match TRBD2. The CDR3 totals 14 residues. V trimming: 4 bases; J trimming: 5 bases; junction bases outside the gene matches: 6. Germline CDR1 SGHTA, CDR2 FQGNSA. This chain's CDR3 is CASSSGLASETQYF. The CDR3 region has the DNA TGTGCCAGCAGCTCAGGACTAGCCTCGGAGACCCAGTACTTC.

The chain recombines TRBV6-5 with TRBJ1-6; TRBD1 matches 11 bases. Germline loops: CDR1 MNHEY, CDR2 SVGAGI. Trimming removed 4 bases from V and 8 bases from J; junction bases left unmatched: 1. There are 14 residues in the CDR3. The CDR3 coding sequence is TGTGCCAGCAGTTGGACAGGGGGCTATTCACCCCTCCACTTT. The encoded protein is CASSWTGGYSPLHF.

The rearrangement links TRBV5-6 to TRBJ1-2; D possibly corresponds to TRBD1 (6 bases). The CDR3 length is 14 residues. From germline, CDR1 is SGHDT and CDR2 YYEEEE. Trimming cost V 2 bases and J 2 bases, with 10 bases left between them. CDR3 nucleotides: TGTGCCAGCAGCTTACAGGGCTTGAACTATGGCTACACCTTC. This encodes CASSLQGLNYGYTF.

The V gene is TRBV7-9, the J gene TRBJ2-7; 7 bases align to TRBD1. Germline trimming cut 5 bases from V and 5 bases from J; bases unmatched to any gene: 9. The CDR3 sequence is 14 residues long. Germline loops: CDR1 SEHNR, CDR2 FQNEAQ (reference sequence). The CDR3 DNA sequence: TGTGCCAGCAGCCCCCGGACAGGAGCGGACGAGCAGTACTTC. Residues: CASSPRTGADEQYF.

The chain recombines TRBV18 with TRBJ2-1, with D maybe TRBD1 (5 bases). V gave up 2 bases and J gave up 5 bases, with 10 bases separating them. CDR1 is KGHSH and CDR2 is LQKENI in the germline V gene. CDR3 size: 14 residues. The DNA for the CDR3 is TGTGCCAGCTCACCAGAGCTACAGGACAATGAGCAGTTCTTC. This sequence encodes CASSPELQDNEQFF.

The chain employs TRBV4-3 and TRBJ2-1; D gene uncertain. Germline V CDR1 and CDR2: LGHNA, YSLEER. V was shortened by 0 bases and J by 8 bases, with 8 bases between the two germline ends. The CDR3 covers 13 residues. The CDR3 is CASSQDPPYEQFF. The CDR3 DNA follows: TGCGCCAGCAGCCAAGATCCCCCCTATGAGCAGTTCTTC.